Here is one T cell receptor (beta chain) with its context. This clone was picked up one time. What this receptor recognizes is not known. One base away there is no much larger clone; base qualities are not given. The data were obtained in a study of blood T cell repertoires in COVID-19 (dated by TCRdb to 2020 to 2021). Background for the entire study: Collaborator samples came from the United States, Italy and Spain and covered acute and convalescent phases of COVID-19. The material from the prospective study consisted of cDNA or gDNA derived from T cells, B-cell-depleted T cells, or PBMCs. The dataset comprised deeply sampled blood TCRbeta repertoires from subjects exposed to, actively infected with, or recovered from COVID-19. The repertoires were made available in a free public database intended to serve as a resource for research on the immune response to SARS-CoV-2. HLA class I and class II types, where available, came from metadata supplied by the sample provider rather than from assay-based typing. Samples were obtained from the ongoing ImmuneRACE study (first 160 participants) and from 1,000 to 1,500 subjects provided by 6 global collaborators. A de-identified subject ID, COVID-19 status, age in years and sex were almost always included in the sample metadata.

What the research found in general, with its limitations: The quantity of clinical and demographic metadata differed by source and by participant and was supplied without curation.

Cut back by 4 bases and 8 bases, the V and J ends lie 20 bases apart. The CDR3 starts with the cysteine, ends with the phenylalanine, and has 16 residues. CDR3 DNA is the only sequence kept; it has 48 bases, read in frame from the first base. The germline V gene (reference sequence) provides CDR1 LGHDT and CDR2 YNNKEL. TCRbeta CDR3 regions were amplified from genomic DNA using the immunoSEQ Assay, a bias-controlled multiplex PCR. As for the authors' bioinformatics: Nucleated cell counts per sample were estimated from amplification of reference gene primers within the assay. To quantify the absolute abundance of each unique TCRbeta CDR3 rearrangement, sequence reads were collapsed and filtered. Productive Simpson clonality was computed per sample as the square root of Simpson's diversity index over productive rearrangements. TCRdb stores this immuneACCESS table with in-frame sequences only. Part of the clones is absent; in the studies checked, under half of the shortfall reflects unresolved V genes, and no reason is known for the rest. D and trimming were read from the DNA, whereas the V and J calls and clone size are those reported in that table. This sample holds 200,000 to 300,000 clones; 85% to 90% were observed only once. The ten largest clones take up 0.87% of the sample.

Enrolling through a virtual design, the prospective study's participants ranged in age from roughly 18 to 89 years and lived across around 25 United States geographic areas. In the prospective study, cohorts were assigned on the basis of participant-reported clinical history obtained from a screening survey and a study questionnaire. Exposed participants were defined as having been in contact with someone with a PCR-confirmed or clinician-diagnosed COVID-19 case within 2 weeks of study entry. In the prospective study, whole blood, serum and a nasopharyngeal or oropharyngeal swab were collected from each participant by mobile phlebotomists. Participants in the prospective study had the option to provide additional blood draws and questionnaires over a roughly 2-month period. Prospective study blood samples were shipped either frozen or at room temperature before DNA extraction.

Sequenced sample: PBMCs or T cells enriched from blood (not recorded which). This TCR derives from a man between 50 and 59 years old who had been exposed to COVID-19. Rearrangement joined TRBV3-1 (or the pseudogene TRBV3-2) to TRBJ1-4, with TRBD1 perhaps the D gene, on 6 matching bases. The CDR3 corresponds to CASSRPDGQRGEKLFF. Read as DNA, the sequence is TGTGCCAGCAGCCGCCCCGACGGACAGAGGGGGGAAAAACTGTTTTTT.